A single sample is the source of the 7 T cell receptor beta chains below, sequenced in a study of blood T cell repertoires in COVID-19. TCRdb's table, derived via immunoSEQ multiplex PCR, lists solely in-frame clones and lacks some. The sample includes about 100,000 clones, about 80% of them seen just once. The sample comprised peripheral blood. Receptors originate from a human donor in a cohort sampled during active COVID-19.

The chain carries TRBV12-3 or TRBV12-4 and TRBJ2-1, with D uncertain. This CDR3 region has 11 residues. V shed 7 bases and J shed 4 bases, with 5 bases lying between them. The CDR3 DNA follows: TGTGCCAGCACGGGTTACAATGAGCAGTTCTTC. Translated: CASTGYNEQFF.

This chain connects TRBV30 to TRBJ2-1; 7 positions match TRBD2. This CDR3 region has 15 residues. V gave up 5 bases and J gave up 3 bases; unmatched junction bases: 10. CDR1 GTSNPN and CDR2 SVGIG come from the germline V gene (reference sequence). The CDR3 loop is CAWGGAGENYNEQFF. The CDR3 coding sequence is TGTGCCTGGGGCGGGGCGGGGGAAAACTACAATGAGCAGTTCTTC.

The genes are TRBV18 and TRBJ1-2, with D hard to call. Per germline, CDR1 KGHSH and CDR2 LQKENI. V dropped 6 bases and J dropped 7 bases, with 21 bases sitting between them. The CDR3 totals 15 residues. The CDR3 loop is CASSQSRTEEGGYTF. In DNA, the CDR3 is TGTGCCAGCTCCCAATCCCGAACAGAGGAGGGTGGCTACACCTTC. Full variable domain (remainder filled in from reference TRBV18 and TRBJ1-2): NAGVMQNPRHLVRRRGQEARLRCSPMKGHSHVYWYRQLPEEGLKFMVYLQKENIIDESGMPKERFSAEFPKEGPSILRIQQVVRGDSAAYFCASSQSRTEEGGYTFGSGTRLTVV.

The chain's CDR3 is CASSDRDRAMGEAFF. The CDR3 nucleotides are TGTGCCAGCAGCGACAGGGACAGGGCTATGGGTGAAGCTTTCTTT. The J gene is TRBJ1-1, the V gene TRBV7-9, with 9 bases aligning to TRBD1. The CDR3 has 15 residues. V gave up 5 bases and J gave up 7 bases; unmatched junction bases: 11. Germline CDR1 and CDR2: SEHNR and FQNEAQ (reference sequence).

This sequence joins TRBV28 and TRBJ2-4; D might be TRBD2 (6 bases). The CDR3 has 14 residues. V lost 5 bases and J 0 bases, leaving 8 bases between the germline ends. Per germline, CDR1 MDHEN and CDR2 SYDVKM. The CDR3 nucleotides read TGTGCCAGCAGTCCGGGAGTAGCCAAAAACATTCAGTACTTC. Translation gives CASSPGVAKNIQYF.

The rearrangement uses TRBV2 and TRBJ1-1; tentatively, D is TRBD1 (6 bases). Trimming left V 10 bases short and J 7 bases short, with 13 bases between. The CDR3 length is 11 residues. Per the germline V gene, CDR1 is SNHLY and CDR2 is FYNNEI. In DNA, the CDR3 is TGTGCCACCGGACAGAGGGGTGAAGCTTTCTTT. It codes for CATGQRGEAFF.

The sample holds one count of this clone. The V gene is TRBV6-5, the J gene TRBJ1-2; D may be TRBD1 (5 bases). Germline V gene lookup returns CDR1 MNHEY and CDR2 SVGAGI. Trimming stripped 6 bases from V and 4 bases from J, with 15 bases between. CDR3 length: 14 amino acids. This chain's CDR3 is CASRSRQGAYGYTF. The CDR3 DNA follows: TGTGCCAGCAGATCCCGGCAGGGTGCCTATGGCTACACCTTC.